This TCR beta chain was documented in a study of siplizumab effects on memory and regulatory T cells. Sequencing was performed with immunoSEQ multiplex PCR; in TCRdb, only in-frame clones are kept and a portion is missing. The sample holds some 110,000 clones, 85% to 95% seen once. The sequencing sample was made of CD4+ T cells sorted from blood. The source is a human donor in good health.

The CDR3, as DNA: TGTGCCAGCAGCACCGGGACGGTGGCCTACGAGCAGTACTTC. This gives the protein CASSTGTVAYEQYF. V usage is TRBV11-3 and J usage is TRBJ2-7, with D tentatively TRBD1 or TRBD2 (5 bases each). CDR1 and CDR2 (germline): SGHNT, YENEEA. Trimming removed 5 bases at V and 2 bases at J, with 13 bases between. This CDR3 has 14 amino acids.